This TCR beta chain was sequenced during a study of cytotoxic CD8 clonotypes in ibrutinib-treated CLL. Study at large: Partial response was seen in about 25 patients and complete response in 2; after median around 69 months, approximately 14 stayed remitted, about twelve progressed. The response samples were taken once patients had been treated for a median of about 12 months, range 6 to 36.

The table came from immunoSEQ multiplex PCR; TCRdb's copy has only in-frame clones and leaves some out. The sample shows roughly 190,000 clones, around three quarters of them seen only once. This CDR3 is built from 14 residues. V trimming: 4 bases; J trimming: 2 bases; junction bases outside the gene matches: 3. Germline V gives CDR1 MNHNS, CDR2 SASEGT. The chain links TRBV6-1 to TRBJ2-7; 9 nucleotides line up with TRBD1. This specimen was PBMCs, taken after 24 months of ibrutinib treatment. The clonotype originates from a human donor with chronic lymphocytic leukemia. The CDR3 loop is CASSVGTGPYEQYF. CDR3 DNA sequence: TGTGCCAGCAGTGTAGGGACAGGGCCCTACGAGCAGTACTTC.